This record covers a single T cell receptor beta chain. Seattle patient enrollment occurred during active infection, with longitudinal follow-up thereafter. The CDR3 runs to 13 residues. Deletions cut 5 bases from V and 6 bases from J, with 7 bases between. Per the germline V gene, CDR1 is KGHDR and CDR2 is SFDVKD. The data stem from a study of blood T cell repertoires in COVID-19. The wider study: COVID-19 samples collected from the United States, Italy and Spain covered acute and convalescent phases. PBMCs, B-cell-depleted T cells, or T cells were the source of the cDNA or gDNA that made up the material.

How the authors handled the data: Reference gene primers were amplified, and this amplification served to estimate nucleated cell counts. Sequenced by immunoSEQ multiplex PCR; TCRdb stores in-frame clones only, minus some. The DNA gave D and trimming, while V, J and clone size come from that table. Of under 150,000 clones in the sample, more than 70% are singletons; the top ten hold around 5.5%. Sequencing was carried out using peripheral blood. This receptor was obtained from a woman aged 55-70 years with COVID-19, enrolled during active disease. The chain carries TRBV24-1 and TRBJ1-6; D not certain. In DNA form, the CDR3 reads TGTGCCACCAGTGGTTTCTTTAATTCACCCCTCCACTTT. This gives the protein CATSGFFNSPLHF.